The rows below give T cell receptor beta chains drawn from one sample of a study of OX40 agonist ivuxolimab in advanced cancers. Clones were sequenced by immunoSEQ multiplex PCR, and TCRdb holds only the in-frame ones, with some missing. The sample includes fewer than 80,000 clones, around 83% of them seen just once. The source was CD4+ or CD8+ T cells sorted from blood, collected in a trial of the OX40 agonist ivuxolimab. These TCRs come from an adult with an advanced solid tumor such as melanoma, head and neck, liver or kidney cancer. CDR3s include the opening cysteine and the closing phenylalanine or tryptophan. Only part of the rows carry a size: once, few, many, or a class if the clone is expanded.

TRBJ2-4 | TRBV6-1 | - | CASSEWSGAAKNIQYF
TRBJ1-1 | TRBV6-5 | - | CASRWGPDTEAFF
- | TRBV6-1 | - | CASSESDSSYEQYF
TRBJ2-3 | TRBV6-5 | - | CASSYNGGTDTQYF
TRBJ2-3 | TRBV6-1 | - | CASSEKGPLDTQYF
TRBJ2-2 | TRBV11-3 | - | CASRRLAGGPGELFF
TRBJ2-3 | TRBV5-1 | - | CASSLVRGRTPDTQYF
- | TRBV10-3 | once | CAISTQTGGFYEQYF
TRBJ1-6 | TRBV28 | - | CASSPPSSRGSPLHF
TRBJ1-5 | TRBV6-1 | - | CASSEEKNSNQPQHF
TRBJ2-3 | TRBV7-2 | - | CASSYGVRDTQYF
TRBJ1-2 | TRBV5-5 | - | CASQRYGYGYTF
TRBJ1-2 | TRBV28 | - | CASSPSDRLEGYTF
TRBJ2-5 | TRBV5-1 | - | CASGLFSREETQYF
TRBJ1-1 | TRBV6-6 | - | CASSPRQEDTEAFF
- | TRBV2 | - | CASETGYSYEQYF
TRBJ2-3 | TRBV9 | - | CASSVVSSGTDTQYF
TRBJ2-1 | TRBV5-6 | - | CASSLGYGLEQFF
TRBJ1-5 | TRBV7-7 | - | CASSRQLRETEKNQPQHF
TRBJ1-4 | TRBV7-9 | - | CASSRQQGNNEKLFF
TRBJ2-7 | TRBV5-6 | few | CASSSASGGLGEQYF
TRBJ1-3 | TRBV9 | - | CASSVGPGRSLIYF
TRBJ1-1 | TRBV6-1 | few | CASPGDGNTEAFF
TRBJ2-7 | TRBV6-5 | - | CASRGTSYEQYF
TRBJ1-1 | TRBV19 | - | CASSDGGLSPKNTEAFF
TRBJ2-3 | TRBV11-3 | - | CASSLGLGTDTQYF
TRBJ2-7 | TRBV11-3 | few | CASSSSRSSYEQYF
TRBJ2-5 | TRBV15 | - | CATSRDLGAGVETQYF
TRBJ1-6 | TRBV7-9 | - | CASSRKGQGASPLHF
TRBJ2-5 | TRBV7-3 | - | CASSLTSGGETQYF
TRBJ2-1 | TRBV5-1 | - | CASSLVPGNNEQFF
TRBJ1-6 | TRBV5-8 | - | CASSQGQGYNSPLHF
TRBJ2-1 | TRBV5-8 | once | CASSLYRGIYNEQFF
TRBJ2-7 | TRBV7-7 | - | CASSPPQGGEQYF
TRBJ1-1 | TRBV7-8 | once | CASSGRQGVNTEAFF
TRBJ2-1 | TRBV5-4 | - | CASSVNLAGGEQFF
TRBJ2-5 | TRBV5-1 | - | CASCPSGQRETQYF
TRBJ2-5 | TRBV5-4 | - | CASRQDSKQETQYF
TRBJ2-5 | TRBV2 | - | CASSGGWRGGPETQYF
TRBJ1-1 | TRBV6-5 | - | CASSYDLNTEAFF
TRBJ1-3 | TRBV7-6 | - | CASSLLDRTAEGNSGNTIYF
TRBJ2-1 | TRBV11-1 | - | CASSLAGLAGNNEQFF
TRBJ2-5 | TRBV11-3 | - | CASSLTGTGETQYF
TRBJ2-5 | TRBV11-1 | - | CASSPHQGQETQYF
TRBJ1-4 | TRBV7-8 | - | CASTQGGWSNEKLFF
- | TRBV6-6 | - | CASRSGPYEQYF
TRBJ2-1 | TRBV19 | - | CASSIAGLAGSYNEQFF
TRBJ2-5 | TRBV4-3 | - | CASSQDLAGGPPQETQYF
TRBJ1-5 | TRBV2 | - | CASSGTGNANQPQHF
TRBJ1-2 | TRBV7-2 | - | CASSLVGGPSSNYGYTF
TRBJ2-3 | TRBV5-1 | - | CASSSPPGLAGVTDTQYF
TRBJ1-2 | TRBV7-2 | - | CASSLNLGVTGGYGYTF
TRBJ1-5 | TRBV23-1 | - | CASRKGSRFSNQPQHF
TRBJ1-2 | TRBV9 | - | CASSVAGGYGYTF
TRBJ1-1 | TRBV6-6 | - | CASRDLTEAFF